Listed here are 30 T cell receptor beta chains from one sample, sequenced in a study of a mutant IDH1 vaccine in newly diagnosed glioma (dated by TCRdb to the early 2020s). The meaning of the sample's time point label: baseline, week 1 (first vaccination visit). The label giving this sample's treatment or condition can be read as: pre-vaccination baseline after standard-of-care therapy. Library generation was performed with the immunoSEQ multiplex PCR assay. The immuneACCESS repertoire file appears here via TCRdb, limited to in-frame rearrangements. These files lack a portion of the clones; in checked studies, under half of the deficit traces to unresolved V genes, and the cause of the others is not known. This sample is represented by around 92,000 clones; 70% to 90% of them were singletons. The ten top clones hold approximately 0.6% of the sample. The source was PBMCs, collected from a glioma patient treated with radiotherapy, temozolomide or both. The receptors were sampled from a woman aged 45-65 years with glioma.

This chain links TRBV18 with TRBJ1-2; 7 bases map to TRBD1. CDR1 and CDR2 from the germline V gene are KGHSH and LQKENI. Germline trimming cut 4 bases from V and 4 bases from J; bases unmatched to any gene: 9. The CDR3 has 15 residues. DNA for the CDR3: TGTGCCAGCTCACAAAGCCGGGACAGCCTCTATGGCTACACCTTC. This encodes CASSQSRDSLYGYTF.

The J gene is TRBJ1-1, the V gene TRBV18; 8 bases fit TRBD1. CDR1 and CDR2 (germline): KGHSH, LQKENI. Trimming took 0 bases from V and 6 from J; bases not matched to a gene: 6. The CDR3 is 15 amino acids. DNA for the CDR3: TGTGCCAGCTCACCACCGACAGGGGCCTCACCTGAAGCTTTCTTT. It specifies CASSPPTGASPEAFF.

The rearrangement joins TRBV7-2 to TRBJ2-2, with a tentative D call TRBD2 (6 bases). The germline CDR1 and CDR2 sequences are SGHTA and FQGNSA. The V gene lost 4 bases and the J gene lost 5 bases, with 11 bases spanning the gap. CDR3 length equals 14 residues. The CDR3 sequence: CASSSGTYTGELFF. In DNA form, the CDR3 reads TGTGCCAGCAGCTCCGGGACTTATACCGGGGAGCTGTTTTTT.

J is TRBJ1-3 and V is TRBV7-8, with a tentative D call TRBD1 (6 bases). V lost 7 bases and J lost 3, with 13 bases in between. Germline V gives CDR1 SGHVS, CDR2 FQNEAQ. CDR3 length equals 14 residues. The CDR3 coding sequence is TGTGCCAGCAACACACAGGGCGTTGGAAACACCATATATTTT. This codes for CASNTQGVGNTIYF.

The chain carries TRBV5-6 and TRBJ1-6, with 7 bases aligning to TRBD1. The CDR3 contains 18 residues. Trimming cost V 0 bases and J 7 bases; bases outside gene matches: 13. Germline lookup yields CDR1 SGHDT and CDR2 YYEEEE. The CDR3 reads CASSLGGKGGNWNSPLHF. In DNA form, the CDR3 reads TGTGCCAGCAGCTTGGGTGGAAAAGGGGGCAACTGGAATTCACCCCTCCACTTT.

V gene TRBV27 combines with J gene TRBJ1-6; D uncertain. Germline V CDR1 and CDR2: MNHEY, SMNVEV (reference sequence). V dropped 6 bases and J dropped 9 bases, with 15 bases sitting between them. CDR3 length: 14 amino acids. CDR3 nucleotide sequence: TGTGCCAGCAGGCCGACCTTTTCGGGTTCACCCCTCCACTTT. Translating gives CASRPTFSGSPLHF.

The chain carries TRBV29-1 and TRBJ2-3, with 9 bases that match TRBD2. The V segment lost 7 bases and the J segment 0 bases; nucleotides outside the gene matches: 11. The CDR3 length is 16 residues. Germline CDR1 SQVTM, CDR2 ANQGSEA. CDR3 DNA sequence: TGCAGCGCGGCCGGCGGGAGGGGGTCTAGCACAGATACGCAGTATTTT. Translation gives CSAAGGRGSSTDTQYF.

The gene calls are TRBV5-4 and TRBJ1-1; D unresolved. V lost 4 bases and J 0 bases, leaving 10 bases between the germline ends. Germline values: CDR1 SGHNT, CDR2 YYREEE (reference sequence). This CDR3 is 14 amino acids long. The CDR3 spells CASSPLHMNTEAFF. The CDR3 DNA sequence: TGTGCCAGCAGCCCTCTTCATATGAACACTGAAGCTTTCTTT.

The chain carries TRBV15 and TRBJ2-1; TRBD1 matches at 9 bases. V shed 1 base, J shed 7 bases, and the junction held 11 bases outside the gene matches. The CDR3 is made up of 17 amino acids. CDR1 and CDR2 (germline): LNHNV, YYDKDF (reference sequence). CDR3 DNA sequence: TGTGCCACCAGCAGAGCTCCCTCGCCGACAGGGGGGAATGAGCAGTTCTTC. The encoded protein is CATSRAPSPTGGNEQFF.

The V call is TRBV19, the J call TRBJ1-3, with D tentatively TRBD1 (6 bases). Germline V lookup: CDR1 LNHDA, CDR2 SQIVND (reference sequence). The CDR3 runs to 15 residues. V was cut by 7 bases and J by 2 bases, with 15 bases left in between. Written as DNA, the CDR3 is TGTGCCAGTACCCCTGGGGGGGCGGCTGGAAACACCATATATTTT. This encodes CASTPGGAAGNTIYF.

The chain joins TRBV6-6 to TRBJ2-7, with 11 nucleotides matching TRBD2. The CDR3 contains 15 residues. V trimming: 6 bases; J trimming: 1 base; junction bases outside the gene matches: 5. Looked up from germline, CDR1 is MNHNY and CDR2 is SVGAGI (reference sequence). The CDR3 region has the DNA TGTGCCAGCAGCCTTACTAGCGGGAGTTCCTACGAGCAGTACTTC. Its protein product is CASSLTSGSSYEQYF.

V usage is TRBV10-1 and J usage is TRBJ2-7; the D gene is possibly TRBD1 (6 bases). V was trimmed by 5 bases and J by 3 bases, leaving 17 bases between them. Germline assignment: CDR1 WNHNN and CDR2 SYGVQD (reference sequence). The CDR3 contains 15 residues. CDR3 in amino acids: CASSTDLGHIYEQYF. As DNA, the CDR3 is TGCGCCAGCAGTACCGACCTGGGACACATCTACGAGCAGTACTTC.

The chain uses TRBV27 and TRBJ2-7; the D gene is possibly TRBD1 (5 bases). Trimming shortened V by 6 bases and J by 1 base, and 16 bases separated the two germline ends. This CDR3 has 15 amino acids. The germline gives CDR1 MNHEY, CDR2 SMNVEV (reference sequence). This CDR3 is CASSPPGQGSYEQYF. Here the CDR3 DNA reads TGTGCCAGCAGCCCTCCCGGCCAGGGTTCCTACGAGCAGTACTTC.

Notes on this clone: The limits of the CDR3 on the DNA are not certain, so only TCRdb's listed CDR3 is given. The gene calls are TRBV6-6 and TRBJ1-2. Counting both end residues, the CDR3 totals 14 amino acids. Per germline, CDR1 MNHNY and CDR2 SVGAGI (reference sequence). CDR3: CASSSGRANYGYTF.

V usage is TRBV5-5 and J usage is TRBJ1-6; 8 nucleotides agree with TRBD1. Germline CDR1 is SGHKS and CDR2 is YYEKEE (reference sequence). Unmatched junction bases numbered 10, after V lost 4 bases and J lost 7 bases. This CDR3 comprises 16 residues. The CDR3 DNA sequence: TGTGCCAGCAGCCAAGGCCAGGGGGCAGGGAATTCACCCCTCCACTTT. Translation gives CASSQGQGAGNSPLHF.

The rearrangement joins TRBV5-6 to TRBJ1-2; D is possibly TRBD1 (5 bases). V lost 2 bases, J lost 4 bases, and 9 bases lay in between. Germline V gives CDR1 SGHDT, CDR2 YYEEEE. The CDR3 sequence is 13 residues long. In DNA form, the CDR3 reads TGTGCCAGCAGCTTATCCGGGACCTATGGCTACACCTTC. Protein sequence: CASSLSGTYGYTF.

The gene calls are TRBV10-3 and TRBJ2-5; no clear D gene. Germline V gene data show CDR1 as ENHRY and CDR2 as SYGVKD. The CDR3 has 15 amino acids. The V and J ends lost 0 bases and 5 bases respectively, with 13 bases between them. This CDR3 is CAISESDTLGETQYF. In nucleotides, the CDR3 is TGTGCCATCAGTGAGTCTGACACTTTAGGGGAGACCCAGTACTTC.

This chain links TRBV6-1 with TRBJ2-7, with 10 bases matching TRBD1. The V and J ends lost 2 bases and 1 base, in that order; junction bases with no gene match: 2. The germline CDR1 and CDR2 sequences are MNHNS and SASEGT. The CDR3 is made up of 15 amino acids. Here the CDR3 reads CASSERTGGSYEQYF. CDR3 nucleotides: TGTGCCAGCAGTGAAAGGACAGGGGGTTCCTACGAGCAGTACTTC.

The rearrangement links TRBV18 to TRBJ2-5; maybe TRBD1 (6 bases). The CDR3 totals 13 residues. Germline CDR1 is KGHSH and CDR2 is LQKENI. Trimming stripped 3 bases from V and 5 bases from J, with 10 bases between. The CDR3 loop reads CASSPGQGETQYF. In DNA, the CDR3 is TGTGCCAGCTCACCCGGCCAGGGGGAGACCCAGTACTTC.

This chain joins TRBV19 and TRBJ2-7; 11 nucleotides match TRBD1. The junction had 5 bases not matched to a gene; V was cut back by 5 bases and J by 2 bases. Germline V gene lookup returns CDR1 LNHDA and CDR2 SQIVND (reference sequence). The CDR3 sequence is 15 residues long. CDR3 protein: CASSGDRGGTYEQYF. In DNA, the CDR3 is TGTGCCAGTAGTGGGGACAGGGGGGGAACCTACGAGCAGTACTTC.

This rearrangement joins TRBV19 to TRBJ1-1, with 8 bases aligning to TRBD1. This CDR3 comprises 13 residues. V trimming: 7 bases; J trimming: 11 bases; junction bases outside the gene matches: 12. The germline CDR1 and CDR2 sequences are LNHDA and SQIVND (reference sequence). The CDR3, as DNA: TGTGCCAGTACCCTGAGGACGGGACAGGCCGCTTTCTTT. It is translated as CASTLRTGQAAFF.

The sample holds a few counts of this clone. This chain joins TRBV5-1 and TRBJ1-1; unclear D gene. The CDR3 length is 13 residues. V lost 1 base, J lost 1 base, and 5 bases lay in between. CDR1 SGHRS and CDR2 YFSETQ come from the germline V gene. The CDR3 spells CASSLTENTEAFF. Here the CDR3 DNA reads TGCGCCAGCAGCTTGACGGAGAACACTGAAGCTTTCTTT.

The chain has TRBV7-9 and TRBJ2-5; D call uncertain. Looked up from germline, CDR1 is SEHNR and CDR2 is FQNEAQ (reference sequence). V was trimmed by 0 bases and J by 2 bases, leaving 4 bases between them. The CDR3 contains 13 residues. The CDR3 protein is CASSLAQQETQYF. In nucleotides, the CDR3 is TGTGCCAGCAGCTTAGCCCAGCAAGAGACCCAGTACTTC.

The rearrangement links TRBV28 to TRBJ2-3; possibly TRBD1 for D (5 bases). The CDR3 length is 13 residues. The V end was cut by 6 bases, the J end by 8 bases, with 15 bases between. CDR1 and CDR2 from the germline V gene are MDHEN and SYDVKM. The CDR3 region has the DNA TGTGCCAGCAGCCCCCGACAGCGACCTACGCAGTATTTT. Translation: CASSPRQRPTQYF.

The chain employs TRBV11-2 and TRBJ1-1; no reliable D call. The CDR3 has 11 residues. Germline V gives CDR1 SGHAT, CDR2 FQNNGV. V was pared by 1 base and J by 7 bases, with 4 bases between. CDR3 sequence (DNA): TGTGCCAGCAGCTTAGCTGATGAAGCTTTCTTT. It translates to CASSLADEAFF.

The V call is TRBV2, the J call TRBJ1-3; D is undetermined. Trimming left V 2 bases short and J 0 bases short, with 11 bases between. Germline CDR1 SNHLY, CDR2 FYNNEI. CDR3 length: 16 residues. The CDR3 DNA reads as TGTGCCAGCAGTGAATGGCATCCGAGCTCTGGAAACACCATATATTTT. Translating gives CASSEWHPSSGNTIYF.

This clone came up once. V and J are TRBV27 and TRBJ2-5; tentatively, D is TRBD2 (5 bases). The CDR3 has 14 amino acids. V was shortened by 0 bases and J by 1 base, with 6 bases between the two germline ends. Germline-derived CDR1 and CDR2 are MNHEY and SMNVEV (reference sequence). Here the CDR3 DNA reads TGTGCCAGCAGTTTATCGAGGGCCCAAGAGACCCAGTACTTC. This encodes CASSLSRAQETQYF.

The genes are TRBV10-1 and TRBJ2-7; 11 bases match TRBD1. J was trimmed by 5 bases and V by 5 bases; bases with no gene match: 14. Germline V gene data show CDR1 as WNHNN and CDR2 as SYGVQD (reference sequence). The CDR3 length is 17 residues. The CDR3: CASSLQRSGTGGNEQYF. The CDR3 DNA sequence: TGCGCCAGCAGTCTTCAACGGTCCGGGACAGGGGGGAACGAGCAGTACTTC.

The gene calls are TRBV28 and TRBJ1-6; D unclear. The germline V gene has CDR1 MDHEN and CDR2 SYDVKM. The germline V and J ends were trimmed by 6 bases and 6 bases, with 15 bases remaining between them. The CDR3 is made up of 15 amino acids. The CDR3 spells CASSPPSNPNSPLHF. CDR3 bases: TGTGCCAGCAGCCCCCCGAGTAACCCTAATTCACCCCTCCACTTT.

V is TRBV5-1 and J is TRBJ2-1; D remains ambiguous. Per germline, CDR1 SGHRS and CDR2 YFSETQ. V was trimmed by 7 bases and J by 1 base, leaving 9 bases between them. This CDR3 has 13 residues. CDR3 bases: TGCGCCAGCCACGCGCCTTCCTACAATGAGCAGTTCTTC. The encoded protein is CASHAPSYNEQFF.